A single sample is the source of the 9 T cell receptor beta chains below, sequenced in a study of Ad26.COV2.S vaccination and SARS-CoV-2 variants. The treatment was: approximately 18 received Ad26.COV2.S at low or high dose, single or two shots; 5 received placebo; per-sample allocation not given. Day 63 after the first vaccine or placebo injection was the time point for sampling. Some clones are missing from TCRdb's copy, which holds only in-frame ones; the method was immunoSEQ multiplex PCR. The sample shows roughly 380,000 clones, approximately 81% of them seen only once. The source material was peripheral blood, sampled in a trial of Ad26.COV2.S vaccine versus placebo. The origin of the receptors is a person between 18 and 60 years old who received the Ad26.COV2.S COVID-19 vaccine or a placebo.

The chain recombines TRBV23-1 with TRBJ1-2; TRBD1 aligns across 7 bases. TRBV23-1 has ORF status, its function being uncertain. V lost 8 bases, J lost 5 bases, and 5 bases stayed unmatched. The CDR3 covers 12 residues. The CDR3 DNA follows: TGCGCCAGCGGGAAGACAGGGTATGGCTACACCTTC. Protein: CASGKTGYGYTF.

The CDR3 coding sequence is TGCGCCAGCAGCCAAGATAGCCGGGCCTCTTCCTATGGCTACACCTTC. The encoded protein is CASSQDSRASSYGYTF. The V gene is TRBV4-3, the J gene TRBJ1-2; D is uncertain. The V end was cut by 0 bases, the J end by 4 bases, with 15 bases between. CDR3 length: 16 amino acids. Germline CDR1 and CDR2: LGHNA and YSLEER.

This clone was detected only a few times. The chain is built from TRBV11-2 and TRBJ2-1; 10 positions match TRBD2. From germline, CDR1 is SGHAT and CDR2 FQNNGV. V lost 1 base and J lost 1; bases outside the gene matches: 10. There are 19 residues in the CDR3. CDR3: CASSLGEKRAGGSYNEQFF. CDR3 sequence (DNA): TGTGCCAGCAGCTTAGGCGAAAAACGAGCGGGAGGGTCCTACAATGAGCAGTTCTTC.

The genes are TRBV6-5 and TRBJ2-7, with TRBD1 as a possible D gene (5 bases). V was pared by 4 bases and J by 3 bases, with 19 bases between. CDR3 size: 16 residues. The germline gives CDR1 MNHEY, CDR2 SVGAGI. The CDR3 nucleotides read TGTGCCAGCAGTTCAAAGAGGCAGGGCGTCTACTACGAGCAGTACTTC. It encodes CASSSKRQGVYYEQYF.

This chain uses TRBV7-9 with TRBJ2-3; no clear D. This CDR3 spans 15 amino acids. Germline values: CDR1 SEHNR, CDR2 FQNEAQ (reference sequence). V shed 5 bases and J shed 4 bases, with 16 bases lying between them. The CDR3 coding sequence is TGTGCCAGCAGCCCTCAAATGGGAATTCCAGATACGCAGTATTTT. This gives the protein CASSPQMGIPDTQYF.

V is TRBV5-4 and J is TRBJ2-1; D tentatively fits TRBD1 or TRBD2 (5 bases each). Trimming cost V 1 base and J 0 bases, with 14 bases left between them. CDR1 and CDR2 from the germline V gene are SGHNT and YYREEE (reference sequence). This CDR3 has 17 amino acids. The CDR3 DNA reads TGTGCCAGCAGCTTGAAGAATCGGGACGGCTCCTACAATGAGCAGTTCTTC. It codes for CASSLKNRDGSYNEQFF. Using reference TRBV5-4 and TRBJ2-1 for the parts outside the CDR3, the full variable domain is ETGVTQSPTHLIKTRGQQVTLRCSSQSGHNTVSWYQQALGQGPQFIFQYYREEENGRGNFPPRFSGLQFPNYSSELNVNALELDDSALYLCASSLKNRDGSYNEQFFGPGTRLTVL.

V usage is TRBV11-3 and J usage is TRBJ2-1; perhaps TRBD1 as D (5 bases). The CDR3 contains 12 residues. Germline lookup yields CDR1 SGHNT and CDR2 YENEEA. The V and J ends lost 4 bases and 7 bases respectively, with 8 bases between them. CDR3 protein: CASSSDTNEQFF. The CDR3 coding sequence is TGTGCCAGCAGCTCGGACACTAATGAGCAGTTCTTC.

The chain links TRBV19 to TRBJ1-1; no clear D gene. The CDR3 has 14 amino acids. V gave up 8 bases and J gave up 0 bases, with 13 bases separating them. In germline, CDR1 is LNHDA, CDR2 SQIVND (reference sequence). CDR3 amino acids: CASLNNNMNTEAFF. The DNA of the CDR3 is TGTGCCAGTTTAAACAATAACATGAACACTGAAGCTTTCTTT.

The J gene is TRBJ1-5, the V gene TRBV5-4, with 9 positions matching TRBD1. V shed 0 bases, J shed 2 bases, and the junction held 3 bases outside the gene matches. There are 16 residues in the CDR3. CDR1 is SGHNT and CDR2 is YYREEE in the germline V gene (reference sequence). CDR3 residues: CASSLDRGLGNQPQHF. The CDR3 DNA follows: TGTGCCAGCAGCTTGGACAGGGGGCTCGGCAATCAGCCCCAGCATTTT.